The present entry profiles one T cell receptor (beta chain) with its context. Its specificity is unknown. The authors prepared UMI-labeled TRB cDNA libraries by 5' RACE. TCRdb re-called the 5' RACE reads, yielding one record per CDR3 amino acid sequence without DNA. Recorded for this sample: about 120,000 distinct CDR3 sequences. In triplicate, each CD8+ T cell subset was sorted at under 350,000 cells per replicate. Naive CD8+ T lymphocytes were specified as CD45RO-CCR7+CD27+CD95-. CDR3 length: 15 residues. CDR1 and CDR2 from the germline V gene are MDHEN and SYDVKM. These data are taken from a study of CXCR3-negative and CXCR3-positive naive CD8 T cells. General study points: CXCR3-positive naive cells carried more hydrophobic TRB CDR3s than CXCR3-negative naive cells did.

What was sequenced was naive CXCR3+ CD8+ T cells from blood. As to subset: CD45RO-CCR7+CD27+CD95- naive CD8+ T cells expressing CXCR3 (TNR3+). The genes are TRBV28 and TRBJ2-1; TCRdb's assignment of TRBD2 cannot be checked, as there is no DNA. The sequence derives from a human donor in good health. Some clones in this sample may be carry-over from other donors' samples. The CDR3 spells CASSPGLAGTGEQFF.